The 21 T cell receptor beta chains in this list originate from one sample, sequenced in a study of molecular identifiers for immune sequencing clone quantification. TCRdb itself ran the PCR reads through MiXCR, one entry per CDR3 protein. The table includes 600,000 to 650,000 distinct CDR3 sequences, 15% to 20% detected once. Sequencing was performed on naive CD8+ T cells from blood, with Jurkat cell RNA spiked in. The subset is: FACS-sorted CD8+CD4-CCR7+CD45RA+ naive T cells. The receptors stem from a human donor in good health. Some libraries in this study had Jurkat cell RNA spiked in.

This clonotype was observed at least ten times. The V call is TRBV7-9, the J call TRBJ2-7; D is tentatively TRBD1 or TRBD2 (5 bases each). The CDR3 spans 15 residues. Trimming left V 3 bases short and J 0 bases short, with 12 bases between. Germline lookup yields CDR1 SEHNR and CDR2 FQNEAQ (reference sequence). The CDR3 nucleotides are TGTGCCAGCAGCTTCTCGGAAGGGACCTCCTACGAGCAGTACTTC. Amino acid sequence: CASSFSEGTSYEQYF.

V and J are TRBV5-1 and TRBJ1-2, with 8 nucleotides matching TRBD1. CDR1 is SGHRS and CDR2 is YFSETQ in the germline V gene. V lost 6 bases, J lost 13 bases, and 14 bases stayed unmatched. The CDR3 has 13 amino acids. CDR3 protein: CASKLGTGPISTF. The CDR3 nucleotides read TGCGCCAGCAAACTCGGGACAGGCCCTATCTCCACCTTC.

This chain joins TRBV27 and TRBJ2-7, with no clear D. Germline V lookup: CDR1 MNHEY, CDR2 SMNVEV (reference sequence). Trimming removed 9 bases at V and 6 bases at J, with 9 bases between. The CDR3 is made up of 10 amino acids. CDR3 sequence: CARVSGEQYF. CDR3 in DNA: TGTGCCAGGGTTTCGGGCGAGCAGTACTTC.

This clonotype has ten or more counts. The J gene is TRBJ1-2, the V gene TRBV4-2; 10 bases match TRBD1. After removal of 2 bases from V and 3 bases from J, the junction contained 12 bases not matched to a gene. Looked up from germline, CDR1 is LGHNA and CDR2 is YNFKEQ. CDR3 length equals 18 residues. The CDR3 DNA reads TGTGCCAGCAGCCAAACCCTTCCCGGACAGGGGGAGGACTATGGCTACACCTTC. Translating it yields CASSQTLPGQGEDYGYTF.

This clonotype was found a few times. This chain links TRBV4-3 with TRBJ2-2, with TRBD2 identical over 10 bases. The CDR3 is made up of 18 amino acids. The germline CDR1 and CDR2 sequences are LGHNA and YSLEER. With 0 bases clipped from V and 7 bases from J, the junction kept 11 bases outside the gene matches. DNA for the CDR3: TGCGCCAGCAGCCAAGATTTGGGGCTAGCGGGAGTTTTCGGGGAGCTGTTTTTT. Translated, it gives CASSQDLGLAGVFGELFF.

In this sample, this clonotype turned up many times. The chain couples TRBV4-3 to TRBJ2-7; 9 bases are a match to TRBD1. Trimming took 1 base from V and 3 from J; bases not matched to a gene: 7. CDR1 is LGHNA and CDR2 is YSLEER in the germline V gene. This CDR3 region has 16 residues. CDR3 sequence reads: CASSQGPQGANYEQYF. The DNA for the CDR3 is TGCGCCAGCAGCCAAGGCCCACAGGGGGCTAACTACGAGCAGTACTTC.

This clonotype was detected ten times or more. The V gene is TRBV5-6, the J gene TRBJ1-2, with a tentative D call TRBD1 (5 bases). The CDR3 extends over 13 amino acids. Germline V gene sequence: CDR1 SGHDT, CDR2 YYEEEE. Trimming stripped 4 bases from V and 4 bases from J, with 11 bases between. The CDR3 coding sequence is TGTGCCAGCAGCCGGGACGCAGCCTATGGCTACACCTTC. Translated, it gives CASSRDAAYGYTF. The full variable domain, rest sourced from reference TRBV5-6 and TRBJ1-2, is DAGVTQSPTHLIKTRGQQVTLRCSPKSGHDTVSWYQQALGQGPQFIFQYYEEEERQRGNFPDRFSGHQFPNYSSELNVNALLLGDSALYLCASSRDAAYGYTFGSGTRLTVV.

The rearrangement joins TRBV9 to TRBJ2-1; D may be TRBD1 (5 bases). CDR1 and CDR2 from the germline V gene are SGDLS and YYNGEE. Trimming took off 0 bases at V and 1 base at J, with 8 bases between the two ends. This CDR3 comprises 15 residues. CDR3 in amino acids: CASSVDKGSYNEQFF. CDR3 nucleotides: TGTGCCAGCAGCGTAGATAAGGGGTCCTACAATGAGCAGTTCTTC. Looking up the rest from reference TRBV9 and TRBJ2-1 gives the full variable domain: DSGVTQTPKHLITATGQRVTLRCSPRSGDLSVYWYQQSLDQGLQFLIQYYNGEERAKGNILERFSAQQFPDLHSELNLSSLELGDSALYFCASSVDKGSYNEQFFGPGTRLTVL.

This clonotype appeared many times. The CDR3 sequence: CASSSEHQTGRSAGELFF. CDR3 bases: TGTGCCAGCAGCTCCGAACACCAAACAGGGCGGAGTGCCGGGGAGCTGTTTTTT. V gene TRBV13 combines with J gene TRBJ2-2; perhaps TRBD1 as D (6 bases). This CDR3 region has 18 residues. V was pared by 4 bases and J by 6 bases, with 24 bases between. Germline lookup yields CDR1 PRHDT and CDR2 FYEKMQ (reference sequence). Looking up the rest from reference TRBV13 and TRBJ2-2 gives the full variable domain: AAGVIQSPRHLIKEKRETATLKCYPIPRHDTVYWYQQGPGQDPQFLISFYEKMQSDKGSIPDRFSAQQFSDYHSELNMSSLELGDSALYFCASSSEHQTGRSAGELFFGEGSRLTVL.

Worth noting for this clonotype: One end of the junction fails to match germline, which may point to a read error. The chain joins TRBV4-1 to TRBJ2-2, with D maybe TRBD2 (5 bases). Germline CDR1 is MGHRA and CDR2 is YSYEKL. The CDR3 has 15 amino acids. CDR3 sequence: CASSQEGTNTGELLF. CDR3 in DNA: TGCGCCAGCAGCCAAGAGGGCACAAACACCGGGGAGCTGCTTTTT.

This clonotype was detected a few times. The gene calls are TRBV19 and TRBJ1-4, with TRBD1 matching 8 bases. CDR1 and CDR2 from the germline V gene are LNHDA and SQIVND (reference sequence). Losses at the gene ends were 7 bases for V and 4 bases for J; bases not matched to a gene: 8. This CDR3 is built from 15 residues. The CDR3 protein is CASIPTGALNEKLFF. The CDR3 bases are TGTGCCAGTATCCCGACAGGGGCCCTTAATGAAAAACTGTTTTTT. The full variable domain, completed using reference TRBV19 and TRBJ1-4, is DGGITQSPKYLFRKEGQNVTLSCEQNLNHDAMYWYRQDPGQGLRLIYYSQIVNDFQKGDIAEGYSVSREKKESFPLTVTSAQKNPTAFYLCASIPTGALNEKLFFGSGTQLSVL.

This clonotype appeared many times. The rearrangement links TRBV5-6 to TRBJ2-7; the match to TRBD2 covers 11 bases. The CDR3 covers 16 residues. Germline-derived CDR1 and CDR2 are SGHDT and YYEEEE. V dropped 0 bases and J dropped 3; count of bases not matched to a gene: 5. CDR3 protein: CASSLGLAGPSYEQYF. CDR3 nucleotides: TGTGCCAGCAGCTTGGGACTAGCGGGACCAAGCTACGAGCAGTACTTC. The full variable domain, with the rest looked up from reference TRBV5-6 and TRBJ2-7, is DAGVTQSPTHLIKTRGQQVTLRCSPKSGHDTVSWYQQALGQGPQFIFQYYEEEERQRGNFPDRFSGHQFPNYSSELNVNALLLGDSALYLCASSLGLAGPSYEQYFGPGTRLTVT.

This clonotype was detected ten times or more. V usage is TRBV9 and J usage is TRBJ2-3; 7 bases line up with TRBD1. The V gene's germline CDR1 is SGDLS and CDR2 YYNGEE. J was trimmed by 3 bases and V by 3 bases; bases with no gene match: 10. There are 16 residues in the CDR3. CDR3 amino acids: CASSAEPGTATDTQYF. The CDR3 DNA reads as TGTGCCAGCAGCGCCGAACCCGGGACAGCAACAGATACGCAGTATTTT.

This clonotype was detected many times. The CDR3 DNA sequence: TGTGCCAGCAGCTTGACAGGGGAACAAGAGACCCAGTACTTC. This sequence encodes CASSLTGEQETQYF. The genes are TRBV3-1 and TRBJ2-5, with TRBD1 matching 8 bases. J gave up 2 bases and V 5 bases, and 4 bases lay outside the gene matches. From germline, CDR1 is LGHDT and CDR2 YNNKEL (reference sequence). The CDR3 covers 14 residues.

This clonotype was detected ten times or more. The chain is built from TRBV7-9 and TRBJ1-3, with a weak D call TRBD1 (5 bases). The CDR3 spans 14 residues. Trimming pared 4 bases from V and 2 bases from J, leaving 9 bases between. Per the germline V gene, CDR1 is SEHNR and CDR2 is FQNEAQ (reference sequence). The CDR3 sequence: CASSYGGAGNTIYF. In DNA form, the CDR3 reads TGTGCCAGCAGCTATGGAGGGGCTGGAAACACCATATATTTT.

In its sample, this clonotype was seen many times. The chain links TRBV6-2 or TRBV6-3 to TRBJ2-5, with D unclear. The germline V gene encodes CDR1 MNHEY and CDR2 SVGEGT. Trimming pared 4 bases from V and 4 bases from J, leaving 10 bases between. The CDR3 covers 13 residues. The DNA of the CDR3 is TGTGCCAGCAGTTCCAACCGCCCAGAGACCCAGTACTTC. Amino acid sequence: CASSSNRPETQYF.

With regard to this clonotype: Relative to the germline gene, one junction end is altered; a read error may explain this. The J gene is TRBJ2-2, the V gene TRBV7-6; the D gene is possibly TRBD2 (5 bases). This CDR3 is built from 13 residues. From germline, CDR1 is SGHVS and CDR2 FNYEAQ. The CDR3 coding sequence is TGTGCCAGCAGCTTAAATTACCCCGGGGAGCTGGTTTTT. Translation gives CASSLNYPGELVF.

The V gene is TRBV10-3, the J gene TRBJ1-1; D possibly corresponds to TRBD1 (5 bases). Per germline, CDR1 ENHRY and CDR2 SYGVKD. The V end lost 6 bases, the J end lost 1 base, and 9 bases lay between the germline ends. The CDR3 is made up of 13 amino acids. The CDR3 loop reads CAIRVTENTEAFF. The CDR3 DNA follows: TGTGCCATCAGGGTGACAGAGAACACTGAAGCTTTCTTT.

This clonotype has only a few counts. The chain has TRBV20-1 and TRBJ1-4; 7 positions match TRBD1. The length of the CDR3 is 17 residues. V trimming: 6 bases; J trimming: 2 bases; junction bases outside the gene matches: 15. Looked up from germline, CDR1 is DFQATT and CDR2 is SNEGSKA (reference sequence). The CDR3 here is CSARRAQTGLTNEKLFF. CDR3 sequence (DNA): TGCAGTGCCCGGAGGGCCCAGACAGGGTTGACTAATGAAAAACTGTTTTTT.

The chain has TRBV20-1 and TRBJ1-2; D is ambiguous. This CDR3 spans 14 amino acids. In germline, CDR1 is DFQATT, CDR2 SNEGSKA (reference sequence). Trimming left V 1 base short and J 4 bases short, with 13 bases between. The CDR3 DNA sequence: TGCAGTGCTAGAGTAGGCGGTTTTCTCTATGGCTACACCTTC. Amino acids: CSARVGGFLYGYTF.

This clonotype was found a few times. A much larger clone differs by one base, so this may be a read error. The rearrangement uses TRBV5-6 and TRBJ2-5, with a weak D call TRBD2 (6 bases). The CDR3 totals 14 residues. Germline V gives CDR1 SGHDT, CDR2 YYEEEE. The V and J ends lost 4 bases and 0 bases respectively, with 10 bases between them. The CDR3 loop is CASSPGLDQETQYF. The CDR3, as DNA: TGTGCCAGCAGCCCGGGACTGGACCAAGAGACCCAGTACTTC.